This is a list of T cell receptor beta chains from one sample in a study of CD8 T cells in ankylosing spondylitis. TCRdb called the 5' RACE reads again in MiXCR, with one record for every CDR3 protein. The sample lists over 400,000 distinct CDR3 sequences, roughly 27% occurring once. Input material: blood, either unsorted or a sorted T cell fraction (not recorded which). These receptor sequences come from a male donor with ankylosing spondylitis. CDR3s include the opening cysteine and the closing phenylalanine or tryptophan. D genes are given only for firm matches. Part of the rows lack a size; the others show once, few, many or a class for expanded clones.

J: TRBJ2-5; size: .; V: TRBV6-5; D: .; DNA: TGTGCCAGCAGTTACTCCCGTCCTGAGTACCAAGAGACCCAGTACTTC; CDR3: CASSYSRPEYQETQYF
J: TRBJ2-3; size: .; V: TRBV7-2; D: .; DNA: TGTGCCAGCAGCCCCATTCCAGATACGCAGTATTTT; CDR3: CASSPIPDTQYF
J: TRBJ1-4; size: few; V: TRBV7-9; D: .; DNA: TGTGCCAGCAGCTTTTTAGGGGAAAAACTGTTTTTT; CDR3: CASSFLGEKLFF
J: TRBJ2-1; size: few; V: TRBV14; D: .; DNA: TGTGCCAGCAGCCAGGTAACTGGTAATGAGCAGTTCTTC; CDR3: CASSQVTGNEQFF
J: TRBJ2-7; size: .; V: TRBV7-9; D: .; DNA: TGTGCCAGCAGTTTAAACGGGCCATCCTACGAGCAGTACTTC; CDR3: CASSLNGPSYEQYF
J: TRBJ1-1; size: many; V: TRBV24-1; D: TRBD1; DNA: TGTGCCACCAGCGAGACAGGGGTGGAGACTGAAGCTTTCTTT; CDR3: CATSETGVETEAFF
J: TRBJ2-7; size: few; V: TRBV10-3; D: .; DNA: TGTGCCATCAGTGAGGCCAGGGTGGGCGAGCAGTACTTC; CDR3: CAISEARVGEQYF
J: TRBJ1-6; size: few; V: TRBV7-2; D: .; DNA: TGTGCCAGCAGCTTAGACGGGCCTCGCCTCCACTTT; CDR3: CASSLDGPRLHF
J: TRBJ1-1; size: few; V: TRBV7-2; D: .; DNA: TGTGCCAGCAGCGTAAGACGGACGAACACTGAAGCTTTCTTT; CDR3: CASSVRRTNTEAFF
J: TRBJ2-2; size: .; V: TRBV20-1; D: TRBD2; DNA: TGCAGTGCAGAAGTAGCGGGAGCCCATACCGGGGAGCTGTTTTTT; CDR3: CSAEVAGAHTGELFF
J: TRBJ1-3; size: few; V: TRBV11-2; D: .; DNA: TGTGCCAGCAGCCCCCGACAGGCCACTAGCTCTGGAAACACCATATATTTT; CDR3: CASSPRQATSSGNTIYF
J: TRBJ1-1; size: .; V: TRBV11-1; D: TRBD1; DNA: TGTGCCAGCAGCTTAGCGAGAGACAGGGCCGAAGCTTTCTTT; CDR3: CASSLARDRAEAFF
J: TRBJ1-5; size: .; V: TRBV28; D: .; DNA: TGTGCCAGCAGTTACCCAAGTAGCAATCAGCCCCAGCATTTT; CDR3: CASSYPSSNQPQHF
J: TRBJ1-2; size: .; V: TRBV9; D: .; DNA: TGTGCCAGCAGCAGGGACTTCAACTATGGCTACACCTTC; CDR3: CASSRDFNYGYTF
J: TRBJ2-1; size: few; V: TRBV10-1; D: TRBD2; DNA: TGCGCCAGCAGGTTAAATCTAGCGGGAGGAGGTGAGCAGTTCTTC; CDR3: CASRLNLAGGGEQFF
J: TRBJ2-6; size: .; V: TRBV7-9; D: .; DNA: TGTGCCAGCAGCCCCTGGGGTACCGGGAGGGCCAACGTCCTGACTTTC; CDR3: CASSPWGTGRANVLTF
J: TRBJ2-7; size: few; V: TRBV7-2; D: TRBD1; DNA: TGTGCCAGCAGCTTAGGGACAGGGTCCTACGAGCAGTACTTC; CDR3: CASSLGTGSYEQYF
J: TRBJ2-1; size: few; V: TRBV12-3/TRBV12-4; D: .; DNA: TGTGCCAGCAGTTTAAGGGGTCGGTCCTACAATGAGCAGTTCTTC; CDR3: CASSLRGRSYNEQFF
J: TRBJ1-1; size: .; V: TRBV9; D: .; DNA: TGTGCCAGCAGCGTAGCCTCCGGAAGTACTGAAGCTTTCTTT; CDR3: CASSVASGSTEAFF
J: TRBJ1-3; size: .; V: TRBV25-1; D: .; DNA: TGTGCCAGCAGTGCACTACAGGGAAGAGCCGCTGGAAACACCATATATTTT; CDR3: CASSALQGRAAGNTIYF
J: TRBJ1-1; size: few; V: TRBV6-5; D: .; DNA: TGTGCCAGCAGTTTAGGGGGTGGGGGTTTTGTCACTGAAGCTTTCTTT; CDR3: CASSLGGGGFVTEAFF
J: TRBJ2-2; size: few; V: TRBV25-1; D: .; DNA: TGTGCCAGCTTAGGACACTCGAACACCGGGGAGCTGTTTTTT; CDR3: CASLGHSNTGELFF
J: TRBJ1-2; size: few; V: TRBV4-1; D: .; DNA: TGCGCCAGCAGCCAAGCTACAGAGGGCTATGGCTACACCTTC; CDR3: CASSQATEGYGYTF
J: TRBJ2-1; size: .; V: TRBV6-1; D: .; DNA: TGTGCCAGCAATACAGGGTTATACAATGAGCAGTTCTTC; CDR3: CASNTGLYNEQFF
J: TRBJ2-2; size: few; V: TRBV5-1; D: .; DNA: TGCGCCAGCAGCTTGGAAGCAGGGACCCACGGGGAGCTGTTTTTT; CDR3: CASSLEAGTHGELFF
J: TRBJ2-1; size: many; V: TRBV7-9; D: TRBD2; DNA: TGTGCCAGCAACCGGGGTCCCCTAGCGGGAGCCGATGAGCAGTTCTTC; CDR3: CASNRGPLAGADEQFF
J: TRBJ2-1; size: .; V: TRBV20-1; D: .; DNA: TGCAGTGCTATCCACGCCTCTGCGGTGGAGCAGTTCTTC; CDR3: CSAIHASAVEQFF
J: TRBJ1-1; size: .; V: TRBV3-1; D: .; DNA: TGTGCCAGCAGCCCCTTACACCCGAGGACTGAAGCTTTCTTT; CDR3: CASSPLHPRTEAFF
J: TRBJ1-2; size: .; V: TRBV27; D: .; DNA: TGTGCCAGCAAGAGGGGAGGAGAAAACTATGGCTACACCTTC; CDR3: CASKRGGENYGYTF
J: TRBJ2-1; size: .; V: TRBV7-2; D: TRBD1; DNA: TGTGCCAGCAGCTTAGGTTACAGGGGCTACAATGAGCAGTTCTTC; CDR3: CASSLGYRGYNEQFF
J: TRBJ2-3; size: .; V: TRBV6-5; D: .; DNA: TGTGCCAGCAGTTACCAGCCCGCCCAGAGCACAGATACGCAGTATTTT; CDR3: CASSYQPAQSTDTQYF
J: TRBJ2-3; size: few; V: TRBV20-1; D: .; DNA: TGCAGTGCTAGAGATCCGCGGGGGCTCACAGATACGCAGTATTTT; CDR3: CSARDPRGLTDTQYF
J: TRBJ2-3; size: many; V: TRBV5-1; D: .; DNA: TGCGCCAGCAGCTTGGACAGCACAGATACGCAGTATTTT; CDR3: CASSLDSTDTQYF